Presented here are 15 T cell receptor beta chains from one specimen sequenced in a study of control samples from healthy donors and cancer patients. Clones were sequenced by immunoSEQ multiplex PCR, and TCRdb holds only the in-frame ones, with some missing. The top ten clones hold roughly 4% of a sample with fewer than 200,000 clones, about 93% of them seen once. Sequenced input: blood. These receptors originate from a woman aged 55 to 70 in good health.

V usage is TRBV7-2 and J usage is TRBJ2-7, with TRBD2 identical over 9 bases. CDR3 size: 13 residues. Germline-derived CDR1 and CDR2 are SGHTA and FQGNSA. With V trimmed by 10 bases and J by 5 bases, 9 bases remained unmatched. The CDR3 DNA sequence: TGTGCCACCAGGCGGGAGGGGGGAAACGAGCAGTACTTC. This sequence encodes CATRREGGNEQYF.

The chain joins TRBV6-5 to TRBJ1-2, with D hard to call. The CDR3 is 11 amino acids. Germline V gene sequence: CDR1 MNHEY, CDR2 SVGAGI. Trimming stripped 4 bases from V and 5 bases from J, with 5 bases between. CDR3 nucleotides: TGTGCCAGCAGTTCTCGATATGGCTACACCTTC. Translation gives CASSSRYGYTF.

This clone came up a few times. The CDR3 sequence is CAWSGEGGGYTF. In nucleotides, the CDR3 is TGTGCCTGGAGTGGAGAGGGAGGCGGCTACACCTTC. The chain uses TRBV30 and TRBJ1-2; D unresolved. Germline V gene sequence: CDR1 GTSNPN, CDR2 SVGIG (reference sequence). The CDR3 totals 12 residues. The germline V and J ends were trimmed by 1 base and 8 bases, with 11 bases remaining between them.

The chain combines TRBV15 with TRBJ1-5; D remains unclear. This CDR3 region has 16 residues. V lost 0 bases and J lost 0, with 9 bases in between. From germline, CDR1 is LNHNV and CDR2 YYDKDF (reference sequence). The CDR3 here is CATSREVILSNQPQHF. The DNA for the CDR3 is TGTGCCACCAGCAGAGAGGTGATCCTTAGCAATCAGCCCCAGCATTTT.

The V call is TRBV6-6, the J call TRBJ2-7, with 7 bases lining up with TRBD1. The ends lost 5 bases at V and 3 bases at J; junction bases unmatched: 4. CDR1 is MNHNY, CDR2 SVGAGI, per germline (reference sequence). The CDR3 consists of 13 residues. CDR3 sequence (DNA): TGTGCCAGCAGTAGGGGACAGTACTACGAGCAGTACTTC. Translation: CASSRGQYYEQYF.

V is TRBV18 and J is TRBJ1-5; D not resolved. The CDR3 consists of 13 residues. The V gene's germline CDR1 is KGHSH and CDR2 LQKENI. V dropped 3 bases and J dropped 2 bases, with 5 bases sitting between them. The CDR3 reads CASSPSRNQPQHF. The DNA for the CDR3 is TGTGCCAGCTCACCTAGCCGCAATCAGCCCCAGCATTTT.

The chain couples TRBV5-1 to TRBJ2-7; 9 nucleotides align to TRBD1. Germline assignment: CDR1 SGHRS and CDR2 YFSETQ. V was clipped by 0 bases and J by 6 bases; unmatched bases: 7. This CDR3 comprises 15 residues. The CDR3 here is CASSLAQGGQGEQYF. As DNA, the CDR3 is TGCGCCAGCAGCTTGGCCCAGGGGGGACAGGGCGAGCAGTACTTC.

V usage is TRBV30 and J usage is TRBJ2-3; the D gene could be TRBD1 or TRBD2 (7 bases each). This CDR3 spans 13 amino acids. V lost 5 bases and J lost 4, with 13 bases in between. In germline, CDR1 is GTSNPN, CDR2 SVGIG (reference sequence). Here the CDR3 DNA reads TGTGCCTGGTACAGGGGAGGGGCAGATACGCAGTATTTT. It is translated as CAWYRGGADTQYF.

As for this clone: The sample holds other DNA sequences that translate to the same CDR3. This chain connects TRBV7-2 to TRBJ2-5; TRBD1 matches at 7 bases. Germline loops: CDR1 SGHTA, CDR2 FQGNSA. The CDR3 runs to 14 residues. Unmatched junction bases numbered 4, after V lost 1 base and J lost 5 bases. In nucleotides, the CDR3 is TGTGCCAGCAGCTTAGACAGGGGTGGGGAGACCCAGTACTTC. Protein product: CASSLDRGGETQYF.

This chain connects TRBV7-9 to TRBJ2-1, with TRBD2 identical over 8 bases. CDR1 and CDR2 from the germline V gene are SEHNR and FQNEAQ (reference sequence). V shed 5 bases and J 6 bases; nucleotides not matched to a gene: 6. The CDR3 runs 14 residues. The CDR3 sequence: CASSVFGGANEQFF. The CDR3 bases are TGTGCCAGCAGCGTTTTCGGGGGGGCCAATGAGCAGTTCTTC.

The rearrangement links TRBV15 to TRBJ1-2; weak D call: TRBD1 (6 bases). The CDR3 covers 18 residues. Between the trimmed V and J ends, which lost 0 bases and 3 bases, there was a span of 20 bases. Germline V gene data show CDR1 as LNHNV and CDR2 as YYDKDF (reference sequence). The CDR3 protein is CATSREYLVTGRHYGYTF. DNA for the CDR3: TGTGCCACCAGCAGAGAATATCTAGTAACAGGGAGGCACTATGGCTACACCTTC.

The chain is built from TRBV7-8 and TRBJ2-3, with D tentatively TRBD1 (6 bases). The length of the CDR3 is 14 residues. V lost 1 base, J lost 4 bases, and 9 bases lay in between. CDR1 and CDR2 (germline): SGHVS, FQNEAQ. DNA for the CDR3: TGTGCCAGCAGCTTAGGGGCAGGGGCAGATACGCAGTATTTT. As protein: CASSLGAGADTQYF.

The chain uses TRBV5-1 and TRBJ1-6; a weak D match, TRBD1 (5 bases). The CDR3 spans 16 residues. Germline assignment: CDR1 SGHRS and CDR2 YFSETQ. V shed 2 bases and J shed 1 base, with 10 bases lying between them. The DNA for the CDR3 is TGCGCCAGCAGCTTCACCCAGGGTTCCTATAATTCACCCCTCCACTTT. It specifies CASSFTQGSYNSPLHF.

This chain's CDR3 is CASSPQGTGNQPQHF. The CDR3 DNA is TGTGCCAGCTCACCCCAGGGGACGGGCAATCAGCCCCAGCATTTT. The chain combines TRBV18 with TRBJ1-5; weak D call: TRBD1 (6 bases). Germline V CDR1 and CDR2: KGHSH, LQKENI. This CDR3 has 15 amino acids. Trimming took 3 bases from V and 2 from J, leaving 11 bases between them.

V usage is TRBV18 and J usage is TRBJ2-1; 10 bases align to TRBD2. The junction had 1 base not matched to a gene; V was cut back by 2 bases and J by 0 bases. Germline CDR1 reads KGHSH; CDR2 reads LQKENI. The CDR3 consists of 16 residues. CDR3 coding DNA: TGTGCCAGCTCACCAGGACTAGCGGTCTCCTACAATGAGCAGTTCTTC. The encoded protein is CASSPGLAVSYNEQFF.